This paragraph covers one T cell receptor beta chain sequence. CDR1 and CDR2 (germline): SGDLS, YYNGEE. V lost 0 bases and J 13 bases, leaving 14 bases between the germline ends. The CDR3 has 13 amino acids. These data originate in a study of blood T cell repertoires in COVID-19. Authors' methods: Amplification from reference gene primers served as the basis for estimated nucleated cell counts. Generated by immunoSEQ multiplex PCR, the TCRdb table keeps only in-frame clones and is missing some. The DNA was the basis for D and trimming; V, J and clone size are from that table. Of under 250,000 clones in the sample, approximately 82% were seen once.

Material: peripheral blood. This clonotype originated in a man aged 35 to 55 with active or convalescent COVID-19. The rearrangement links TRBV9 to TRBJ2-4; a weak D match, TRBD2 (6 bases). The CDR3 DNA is TGTGCCAGCAGCGTAGGTGTTCCAGGACTACAGTACTTC. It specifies CASSVGVPGLQYF.